These T cell receptor beta chains were read from a single sample in a study of monozygotic twins with inflammatory bowel disease. TCRdb processed the 5' RACE reads again and assigns one entry to each CDR3 protein, with no DNA. The sample shows about 170,000 distinct CDR3 sequences, and approximately 2.8% sits with its ten largest clones. Specimen: blood. The source of these receptors is a human donor with ulcerative colitis or Crohn's disease, or a healthy co-twin of an affected twin (not recorded which). CDR3s include the opening cysteine and the closing phenylalanine or tryptophan. Each record gives: CDR3 protein, V gene, J gene.

CASSLERRNEKLFF	TRBV7-2	TRBJ1-4
CASSGLAGQSSYNEQFF	TRBV12-3/TRBV12-4	TRBJ2-1
CATSSRQTPEAFF	TRBV15	TRBJ1-1
CSASGRTSGRALRSPDPYEQYF	TRBV20-1	TRBJ2-7
CASSLMGRGNTEAFF	TRBV7-3	TRBJ1-1
CASSSVGLINEQFF	TRBV27	TRBJ2-1
CASSPSGSGGYEQFF	TRBV4-2	TRBJ2-1
CASSQGQGKGEAFF	TRBV6-1	TRBJ1-1
CASSGGTSGYSYEQYF	TRBV25-1	TRBJ2-7
CASGQARGYTF	TRBV28	TRBJ1-2
CASSQRRDKEQFF	TRBV3-1	TRBJ2-1
CASGLRDRVAGYTF	TRBV27	TRBJ1-2
CASRGTDTQYF	TRBV19	TRBJ2-3
CATSRPSGPGSFF	TRBV15	TRBJ2-1
CASSSRDRVFGYGYTF	TRBV28	TRBJ1-2
CASSQGLADEQYF	TRBV11-2	TRBJ2-7
CASSPRQGNQPQHF	TRBV5-1	TRBJ1-5
CASSEGGEQFF	TRBV28	TRBJ2-1
CASKGLAGTDTQYF	TRBV5-1	TRBJ2-3
CASSVSASSTDTQYF	TRBV9	TRBJ2-3
CASALSGLAYEQYF	TRBV28	TRBJ2-7
CASRTSAAAYEQYF	TRBV12-3/TRBV12-4	TRBJ2-7
CASSEGSFNNEQFF	TRBV5-1	TRBJ2-1
CASSFTEEQYF	TRBV7-2	TRBJ2-7
CASRDTTSGREGNIQYF	TRBV19	TRBJ2-4
CASRDRGVYEQYF	TRBV27	TRBJ2-7
CAWSVISYSNNEQFF	TRBV30	TRBJ2-1
CASSYDSPPGTEAFF	TRBV7-9	TRBJ1-1
CSVQRDTDTQYF	TRBV20-1	TRBJ2-3
CASSQGLATDTQYF	TRBV4-3	TRBJ2-3
CASSLTRAEGETQYF	TRBV7-3	TRBJ2-5
CASSIGGSGRAHEQYF	TRBV19	TRBJ2-7
CASSYLATSGQQYF	TRBV6-2/TRBV6-3	TRBJ2-7